This TCR beta chain appears in the sequencing data of a study of blood T cell repertoires in COVID-19. V lost 3 bases to trimming and J lost 4 bases; unmatched junction nucleotides: 8. This CDR3 is built from 16 residues. Germline V gene lookup returns CDR1 SQVTM and CDR2 ANQGSEA. The table came from immunoSEQ multiplex PCR; TCRdb's copy has only in-frame clones and leaves some out. The top ten clones hold more than 2% of a sample with about 300,000 clones, about 85% of them seen once. This clone showed up just once. This TCR came from a man between 18 and 29 years old with active or convalescent COVID-19. This rearrangement joins TRBV29-1 to TRBJ2-1; 11 bases match TRBD1. The sample comprised peripheral blood. CDR3 coding DNA: TGCAGCGTTGAGTTACTGGACAGGGGGCCGTACAATGAGCAGTTCTTC. Its translation: CSVELLDRGPYNEQFF.